The 18 T cell receptor beta chains below were found in one sample sequenced in a study of T-cell reconstitution after alpha-beta-depleted transplantation in children (dated by TCRdb to 2016 to 2017). Library prep was done by PCR. The sequencer was an Illumina HiSeq 2500. TCR libraries were prepared with molecular barcoding, using unique molecular identifiers to normalize TCRbeta repertoire quantification. TCRdb redid the processing of the public reads, applying fastp at Q25 and MiXCR, and retained in-frame beta chains. CDR3 protein duplicates are merged, each entry listing the most common genes and DNA. The sample table contains roughly 790,000 distinct CDR3 sequences; only one count was recorded for roughly 15% of them. 5% of the sample goes to the ten largest clones. According to the study, the label for this sample's treatment or condition signals: allogeneic hematopoietic cell transplantation with graft depleted of TCRalphabeta T cells and CD19 B cells.

Specimen: PBMCs, mostly from graft donor cells, collected 360 days after TCRalphabeta/CD19-depleted stem cell transplant. Source of these receptors: a male patient younger than 18 who had a stem cell transplant for acute lymphoblastic leukemia, so the T cells may come from the graft donor.

This clonotype was seen at least ten times. This chain connects TRBV12-3 or TRBV12-4 to TRBJ1-1; D is ambiguous. V lost 5 bases, J lost 1 base, and 8 bases lay in between. This CDR3 comprises 13 residues. CDR3 in amino acids: CASSPTENTEAFF. CDR3 nucleotides: TGTGCCAGCAGTCCGACGGAGAACACTGAAGCTTTCTTT.

The sample holds many counts of this clonotype. V is TRBV7-3 and J is TRBJ2-5, with 8 bases matching TRBD2. The germline V gene has CDR1 SGHTA and CDR2 FQGTGA. V shed 9 bases, J shed 0 bases, and the junction held 3 bases outside the gene matches. The CDR3 covers 13 residues. Here the CDR3 DNA reads TGTGCCAGACTAGCGGAGTACCAAGAGACCCAGTACTTC. Its translation: CARLAEYQETQYF.

In this sample, this clonotype turned up many times. The junction departs from the called germline gene at one end, perhaps through a read error. The chain carries TRBV18 and TRBJ1-1, with D perhaps matching TRBD1 (5 bases). This CDR3 has 14 residues. Per germline, CDR1 KGHSH and CDR2 LQKENI. The CDR3 reads CASSPDMVKTEAFF. The DNA for the CDR3 is TGTGCCAGCTCACCGGACATGGTGAAGACTGAAGCTTTCTTT.

The V gene is TRBV4-1, the J gene TRBJ2-4; 12 bases align to TRBD2. The CDR3 length is 17 residues. Germline trimming cut 1 base from V and 2 bases from J; bases unmatched to any gene: 3. Germline lookup yields CDR1 MGHRA and CDR2 YSYEKL. CDR3 coding DNA: TGCGCCAGCAGCCAAGTTACTAGCGGGAGGTCCAAAAACATTCAGTACTTC. This encodes CASSQVTSGRSKNIQYF.

J is TRBJ2-7 and V is TRBV20-1, with D maybe TRBD1 (6 bases). Trimming removed 6 bases at V and 2 bases at J, with 11 bases between. CDR1 is DFQATT, CDR2 SNEGSKA, per germline (reference sequence). This CDR3 spans 12 amino acids. CDR3 DNA: TGCAGTGCGGACAGCAACACCTACGAGCAGTACTTC. Protein: CSADSNTYEQYF.

The count of this clonotype is one. This may stem from a read error, because a much larger clone lies one nucleotide away. The V call is TRBV5-6, the J call TRBJ1-6; D not resolved. This CDR3 is 12 amino acids long. Trimming pared 1 base from V and 7 bases from J, leaving 3 bases between. Germline CDR1 is SGHDT and CDR2 is YYEEEE. The CDR3 spells CASSLLNSPLHF. The CDR3 DNA sequence: TGTGCCAGCAGCTTGTTGAATTCACCCCTCCACTTT.

The gene calls are TRBV14 and TRBJ2-7; D call uncertain. Trimming cost V 0 bases and J 8 bases, with 17 bases left between them. The CDR3 spans 15 residues. Germline CDR1 is SGHDN and CDR2 is FVKESK. CDR3 sequence (DNA): TGTGCCAGCAGCCAAGATTCTATCCGTGGGCTACAGCAGTACTTC. Translated: CASSQDSIRGLQQYF.

This clonotype occurred many times. The chain joins TRBV9 to TRBJ2-3; perhaps D is TRBD1 or TRBD2 (5 bases each). In germline, CDR1 is SGDLS, CDR2 YYNGEE. This CDR3 has 14 amino acids. Trimming left V 6 bases short and J 2 bases short, with 13 bases between. The CDR3 DNA sequence: TGTGCCAGCACCCCCGGGACGATCACAGATACGCAGTATTTT. As protein: CASTPGTITDTQYF.

V is TRBV30 and J is TRBJ2-3; D ambiguous. The germline V and J ends were trimmed by 4 bases and 1 base, with 15 bases remaining between them. The CDR3 covers 15 residues. From germline, CDR1 is GTSNPN and CDR2 SVGIG (reference sequence). The CDR3 DNA follows: TGTGCCTGGACGCCCCTAAGGTGGGGCACAGATACGCAGTATTTT. Translated, it gives CAWTPLRWGTDTQYF.

This clonotype was observed many times. The V call is TRBV5-5, the J call TRBJ2-2; D gene uncertain. V shed 4 bases and J shed 3 bases, with 16 bases lying between them. The germline gives CDR1 SGHKS, CDR2 YYEKEE (reference sequence). This CDR3 region has 16 residues. Here the CDR3 reads CASSPQIGRYTGELFF. The CDR3 nucleotides are TGTGCCAGCAGCCCCCAAATTGGCCGATACACCGGGGAGCTGTTTTTT.

This clonotype was observed at least ten times. The chain employs TRBV5-1 and TRBJ2-3; no reliable D call. The CDR3 is 14 residues long. CDR1 is SGHRS, CDR2 YFSETQ, per germline. V shed 6 bases and J shed 0 bases, with 11 bases lying between them. Here the CDR3 reads CASMRSSSTDTQYF. The CDR3 DNA is TGCGCCAGCATGCGGAGTTCTAGCACAGATACGCAGTATTTT.

The sample holds many counts of this clonotype. The chain joins TRBV12-3 or TRBV12-4 to TRBJ1-2; a weak D match, TRBD1 (6 bases). The CDR3 runs 13 residues. V lost 5 bases, J lost 4 bases, and 11 bases lay in between. In DNA, the CDR3 is TGTGCCAGCAGTCCACAGGGATTCTATGGCTACACCTTC. Protein product: CASSPQGFYGYTF.

V usage is TRBV20-1 and J usage is TRBJ2-1; D is unclear. CDR3 length equals 10 residues. V shed 3 bases and J shed 6 bases, with 3 bases lying between them. Germline values: CDR1 DFQATT, CDR2 SNEGSKA (reference sequence). The CDR3 DNA is TGCAGTGCTAGTGTCAATGAGCAGTTCTTC. Amino acid sequence: CSASVNEQFF.

V gene TRBV30 combines with J gene TRBJ2-2, with D perhaps TRBD1 (6 bases). This CDR3 is 15 amino acids long. Germline V gene lookup returns CDR1 GTSNPN and CDR2 SVGIG (reference sequence). Trimming stripped 5 bases from V and 5 bases from J, with 18 bases between. The CDR3 bases are TGTGCCTGGGATCCACAGGGTATGCTAACCGGGGAGCTGTTTTTT. It codes for CAWDPQGMLTGELFF.

The chain links TRBV2 to TRBJ2-7, with unresolved D. V was shortened by 7 bases and J by 3 bases, with 10 bases between the two germline ends. CDR1 SNHLY and CDR2 FYNNEI come from the germline V gene. This CDR3 has 12 residues. The DNA of the CDR3 is TGTGCCAGCACACATTGGGTCTACGAGCAGTACTTC. The encoded protein is CASTHWVYEQYF.

This chain connects TRBV11-2 to TRBJ2-4, with D possibly matching TRBD2 (5 bases). Trimming shortened V by 1 base and J by 9 bases, and 22 bases separated the two germline ends. CDR3 length equals 17 residues. Germline CDR1 reads SGHAT; CDR2 reads FQNNGV. The CDR3: CASSLVFSTGGYSIQYF. CDR3 sequence (DNA): TGTGCCAGCAGCTTAGTATTTTCGACTGGAGGTTATAGCATTCAGTACTTC. Using reference TRBV11-2 and TRBJ2-4 for the parts outside the CDR3, the full variable domain is EAGVAQSPRYKIIEKRQSVAFWCNPISGHATLYWYQQILGQGPKLLIQFQNNGVVDDSQLPKDRFSAERLKGVDSTLKIQPAKLEDSAVYLCASSLVFSTGGYSIQYFGAGTRLSVL.

The CDR3 coding sequence is TGCGCCAGCAGTCAAATCGGCCAGAGCTACGAGCAGTACTTC. Translated, it gives CASSQIGQSYEQYF. The chain recombines TRBV23-1 with TRBJ2-7; D uncertain. TRBV23-1 falls under the ORF class, with uncertain function. Deletions cut 2 bases from V and 3 bases from J, with 11 bases between. The CDR3 runs 14 residues.

This clonotype has more than one count but fewer than ten. V is TRBV12-3 or TRBV12-4 and J is TRBJ2-3; D may be TRBD1 or TRBD2 (5 bases each). The CDR3 spans 16 residues. V was shortened by 2 bases and J by 0 bases, with 12 bases between the two germline ends. The CDR3 DNA follows: TGTGCCAGCAGTTTATTCGGGGCAGGAAGCACAGATACGCAGTATTTT. This encodes CASSLFGAGSTDTQYF.